These 29 T cell receptor beta chains were sequenced from one sample in a study of T cell responses to AZD1222 COVID-19 vaccine. Measured with immunoSEQ multiplex PCR; TCRdb has only the in-frame clones, and not every one. The data show about 150,000 clones, 90% seen once. The material was peripheral blood, obtained on day 0 of AZD1222 vaccination. The source of these receptors is an adult in good health.

The chain is built from TRBV6-5 and TRBJ1-5, with TRBD1 identical over 7 bases. This CDR3 is built from 15 residues. J gave up 7 bases and V 5 bases, and 11 bases lay outside the gene matches. Germline V gene data show CDR1 as MNHEY and CDR2 as SVGAGI. Here the CDR3 reads CASSPGGQVAQPQHF. In DNA form, the CDR3 reads TGTGCCAGCAGTCCCGGTGGACAGGTGGCGCAGCCCCAGCATTTT.

The V gene is TRBV3-1 (or the pseudogene TRBV3-2), the J gene TRBJ1-3, with TRBD1 matching 9 bases. Looked up from germline, CDR1 is LGHDT and CDR2 is YNNKEL (reference sequence). The CDR3 has 16 amino acids. The junction had 5 bases not matched to a gene; V was cut back by 1 base and J by 4 bases. CDR3 sequence reads: CASSQGFGTGGNTIYF. DNA of the CDR3: TGTGCCAGCAGCCAAGGGTTCGGGACAGGGGGAAACACCATATATTTT.

This chain links TRBV3-1 (or the pseudogene TRBV3-2) with TRBJ1-3, with D unclear. The germline V gene has CDR1 LGHDT and CDR2 YNNKEL (reference sequence). This CDR3 is 16 amino acids long. V was clipped by 1 base and J by 0 bases, with 10 bases between them. The CDR3 loop is CASSQGNLPSGNTIYF. CDR3 nucleotides: TGTGCCAGCAGCCAAGGTAACTTACCCTCTGGAAACACCATATATTTT.

The gene calls are TRBV30 and TRBJ2-4, with D possibly TRBD2 on 7 matching bases. This CDR3 is 16 amino acids long. Per the germline V gene, CDR1 is GTSNPN and CDR2 is SVGIG (reference sequence). Trimming removed 0 bases at V and 3 bases at J, with 15 bases between. The CDR3 loop is CAWSVGGALGKNIQYF. The CDR3 bases are TGTGCCTGGAGTGTAGGGGGGGCTCTAGGCAAAAACATTCAGTACTTC.

This chain links TRBV4-1 with TRBJ1-2; D is unresolved. The CDR3 covers 13 residues. V was clipped by 2 bases and J by 4 bases, with 8 bases between them. Germline CDR1 and CDR2: MGHRA and YSYEKL. CDR3 coding DNA: TGCGCCAGCAGCCAAATGGACTCCTATGGCTACACCTTC. As protein: CASSQMDSYGYTF.

The CDR3 is CASSLSARTNTGELFF. The CDR3 DNA reads as TGCGCCAGCAGCTTGTCGGCCCGCACGAACACCGGGGAGCTGTTTTTT. The chain couples TRBV5-1 to TRBJ2-2; no clear D. Trimming stripped 1 base from V and 0 bases from J, with 10 bases between. This CDR3 comprises 16 residues. Per the germline V gene, CDR1 is SGHRS and CDR2 is YFSETQ.

This clone was counted between two and nine times. This rearrangement joins TRBV30 to TRBJ2-7; 7 bases match TRBD1. Per germline, CDR1 GTSNPN and CDR2 SVGIG (reference sequence). The CDR3 runs 13 residues. Trimming took 5 bases from V and 3 from J; bases not matched to a gene: 7. CDR3 residues: CAWHRGFNYEQYF. The CDR3 nucleotides are TGTGCCTGGCACAGGGGATTCAACTACGAGCAGTACTTC.

The chain has TRBV7-3 and TRBJ1-5; D is possibly TRBD1 (5 bases). Per germline, CDR1 SGHTA and CDR2 FQGTGA. Trimming left V 5 bases short and J 5 bases short, with 16 bases between. The CDR3 consists of 15 residues. The CDR3 here is CASSRRTFGDQPQHF. The CDR3 nucleotides read TGTGCCAGCAGCCGCAGGACATTCGGGGATCAGCCCCAGCATTTT.

V and J are TRBV2 and TRBJ1-2; possible D gene TRBD1, 6 bases. The length of the CDR3 is 13 residues. Trimming took off 4 bases at V and 4 bases at J, with 10 bases between the two ends. CDR1 and CDR2 from the germline V gene are SNHLY and FYNNEI. CDR3 residues: CASSGGTLYGYTF. CDR3 bases: TGTGCCAGCAGTGGGGGGACACTCTATGGCTACACCTTC.

The rearrangement joins TRBV7-9 to TRBJ2-7, with D uncertain. CDR3 length: 14 amino acids. The germline gives CDR1 SEHNR, CDR2 FQNEAQ (reference sequence). V was trimmed by 1 base and J by 3 bases, leaving 10 bases between them. The CDR3 nucleotides read TGTGCCAGCAGCTTAGGGCAGGCGAACTACGAGCAGTACTTC. It specifies CASSLGQANYEQYF.

The chain joins TRBV9 to TRBJ1-1; D is ambiguous. Germline loops: CDR1 SGDLS, CDR2 YYNGEE. V dropped 0 bases and J dropped 3 bases, with 6 bases sitting between them. The CDR3 has 13 amino acids. CDR3: CASSVAWYTEAFF. The CDR3 nucleotides read TGTGCCAGCAGCGTAGCTTGGTACACTGAAGCTTTCTTT.

Worth noting for this clone: Other DNA sequences in the sample encode the same CDR3. This sequence joins TRBV6-5 and TRBJ1-1; D is uncertain. This CDR3 region has 14 residues. In germline, CDR1 is MNHEY, CDR2 SVGAGI. V was shortened by 3 bases and J by 1 base, with 9 bases between the two germline ends. The CDR3 reads CASSYSEGNTEAFF. For the CDR3, the DNA is TGTGCCAGCAGTTATAGTGAAGGGAACACTGAAGCTTTCTTT.

The chain combines TRBV19 with TRBJ1-1; possible D gene TRBD1, 6 bases. The V gene's germline CDR1 is LNHDA and CDR2 SQIVND (reference sequence). Trimming pared 6 bases from V and 5 bases from J, leaving 22 bases between. The CDR3 contains 16 residues. The CDR3 region is CASSPPQGRWETEAFF. The DNA for the CDR3 is TGTGCCAGTAGCCCCCCACAGGGCCGATGGGAAACTGAAGCTTTCTTT.

This chain uses TRBV5-1 with TRBJ1-1, with D possibly being TRBD1 (5 bases). V was shortened by 0 bases and J by 1 base, with 16 bases between the two germline ends. Germline V gene lookup returns CDR1 SGHRS and CDR2 YFSETQ. The CDR3 length is 17 residues. CDR3 sequence reads: CASSLVVGGGTNTEAFF. Here the CDR3 DNA reads TGCGCCAGCAGCTTGGTGGTCGGGGGAGGGACGAACACTGAAGCTTTCTTT.

V is TRBV5-6 and J is TRBJ1-5; the D is unclear. Per the germline V gene, CDR1 is SGHDT and CDR2 is YYEEEE. This CDR3 is 13 amino acids long. Trimming shortened V by 4 bases and J by 5 bases, and 10 bases separated the two germline ends. In nucleotides, the CDR3 is TGTGCCAGCAGCGCCCTGCCTGATCAGCCCCAGCATTTT. Protein sequence: CASSALPDQPQHF.

A single count supports this clone. The gene calls are TRBV7-8 and TRBJ2-5, with TRBD2 identical over 10 bases. Germline assignment: CDR1 SGHVS and CDR2 FQNEAQ. V trimming: 6 bases; J trimming: 4 bases; junction bases outside the gene matches: 8. The CDR3 covers 15 residues. In nucleotides, the CDR3 is TGTGCCAGCAGTCCTAGCGGGGGCCCCCCAGAGACCCAGTACTTC. It is translated as CASSPSGGPPETQYF.

V is TRBV28 and J is TRBJ2-7; no definite D call. Trimming pared 3 bases from V and 6 bases from J, leaving 3 bases between. The CDR3 is made up of 10 amino acids. CDR1 and CDR2 (germline): MDHEN, SYDVKM. CDR3 nucleotides: TGTGCCAGCAGTTTCGGCGAGCAGTACTTC. Protein sequence: CASSFGEQYF.

The chain recombines TRBV18 with TRBJ2-3, with 9 bases matching TRBD2. The CDR3 totals 18 residues. J lost 5 bases, V lost 3 bases, and 15 bases had no gene match. CDR1 is KGHSH, CDR2 LQKENI, per germline. The CDR3: CASSPLGASGIAQDTQYF. The CDR3 nucleotides are TGTGCCAGCTCACCGTTGGGGGCTAGCGGGATAGCCCAAGATACGCAGTATTTT.

This chain joins TRBV5-1 and TRBJ2-3; no clear D gene. Trimming took 6 bases from V and 5 from J, leaving 19 bases between them. This CDR3 comprises 15 residues. Per germline, CDR1 SGHRS and CDR2 YFSETQ. The CDR3, as DNA: TGCGCCAGCACCGAGCTTGCTAGTTTAAGAGATACGCAGTATTTT. This sequence encodes CASTELASLRDTQYF.

The J gene is TRBJ2-7, the V gene TRBV11-2; the match to TRBD1 covers 9 bases. Trimming at V came to 4 bases and at J to 6 bases, leaving 10 bases not matched to a gene. This CDR3 contains 15 residues. From germline, CDR1 is SGHAT and CDR2 FQNNGV. The CDR3 region is CASSSPGTGMGEQYF. The DNA of the CDR3 is TGTGCCAGCAGCTCTCCCGGGACAGGGATGGGCGAGCAGTACTTC.

The chain joins TRBV10-3 to TRBJ1-6; 7 positions match TRBD1. Germline CDR1 reads ENHRY; CDR2 reads SYGVKD. This CDR3 has 12 amino acids. Trimming took 6 bases from V and 7 from J; bases not matched to a gene: 0. DNA for the CDR3: TGTGCCATCAGGGGACAGAATTCACCCCTCCACTTT. Translation gives CAIRGQNSPLHF.

This clone has at least ten counts. The chain joins TRBV29-1 to TRBJ2-7; 7 bases align to TRBD1. The V and J ends lost 3 bases and 4 bases, in that order; junction bases with no gene match: 6. Per the germline V gene, CDR1 is SQVTM and CDR2 is ANQGSEA. The CDR3 loop spans 13 amino acids. CDR3 protein: CSVETGLMYEQYF. Here the CDR3 DNA reads TGCAGCGTTGAGACAGGGCTTATGTACGAGCAGTACTTC.

V usage is TRBV10-3 and J usage is TRBJ2-3; TRBD2 is a possible D gene (6 bases). V lost 10 bases and J lost 4, with 15 bases in between. CDR1 ENHRY and CDR2 SYGVKD come from the germline V gene. CDR3 length equals 13 residues. CDR3 in amino acids: CATATGGADTQYF. CDR3 DNA: TGTGCCACCGCTACCGGGGGTGCAGATACGCAGTATTTT.

The J gene is TRBJ1-5, the V gene TRBV24-1; 7 bases align to TRBD1. CDR3 length: 14 residues. CDR1 and CDR2 (germline): KGHDR, SFDVKD. The V gene end was trimmed by 5 bases and the J gene end by 7 bases; junction bases not matched to a gene: 7. The CDR3 sequence: CATSGEGAGQPQHF. CDR3 bases: TGTGCCACCAGTGGGGAGGGGGCGGGACAGCCCCAGCATTTT.

The rearrangement joins TRBV6-1 to TRBJ2-3; D gene uncertain. Germline V gene sequence: CDR1 MNHNS, CDR2 SASEGT. V lost 2 bases to trimming and J lost 0 bases, with 9 bases between them. This CDR3 region has 15 residues. CDR3 region: CASSEPTLSTDTQYF. CDR3 DNA: TGTGCCAGCAGTGAACCCACGCTTAGCACAGATACGCAGTATTTT.

The chain has TRBV10-1 and TRBJ2-7; D is perhaps TRBD2 (6 bases). Trimming removed 3 bases at V and 6 bases at J, with 15 bases between. This CDR3 spans 14 amino acids. Germline-derived CDR1 and CDR2 are WNHNN and SYGVQD (reference sequence). CDR3 amino acids: CASSDGGAPAEQYF. The CDR3 DNA is TGCGCCAGCAGTGATGGAGGGGCCCCCGCCGAGCAGTACTTC.

The gene calls are TRBV30 and TRBJ1-3, with D unclear. Germline CDR1 is GTSNPN and CDR2 is SVGIG (reference sequence). The CDR3 is made up of 12 amino acids. Trimming took off 5 bases at V and 6 bases at J, with 11 bases between the two ends. Here the CDR3 DNA reads TGTGCCTGGCTACTCCGTGAAAACACCATATATTTT. It yields the protein CAWLLRENTIYF.

The V and J genes are TRBV5-4 and TRBJ1-1, with D unresolved. Trimming removed 3 bases at V and 5 bases at J, with 11 bases between. CDR1 and CDR2 (germline): SGHNT, YYREEE (reference sequence). There are 13 residues in the CDR3. The CDR3 bases are TGTGCCAGCAGCTGGAAGGGTAGGACTGAAGCTTTCTTT. This sequence encodes CASSWKGRTEAFF.

V gene TRBV7-3 combines with J gene TRBJ1-6, with 9 positions matching TRBD1. There are 14 residues in the CDR3. Germline CDR1 and CDR2: SGHTA and FQGTGA. The trim removed 4 bases at V and 9 bases at J, leaving 4 bases unmatched. This CDR3 reads CASSSDRGSSPLHF. The CDR3 DNA sequence: TGTGCCAGCAGCTCGGACAGGGGTAGTTCACCCCTCCACTTT.